A single sample is the source of the 2 T cell receptor beta chains below, sequenced in a study of blood T cell repertoires in COVID-19. TCRdb's copy holds only in-frame clones and misses some; the assay was immunoSEQ multiplex PCR. Here the sample spans approximately 150,000 clones, about four fifths being singletons. Sequencing was done on a sample of peripheral blood. These receptors were obtained from an older man who had recovered from COVID-19.

This clone appeared once. The chain links TRBV7-2 to TRBJ1-1; D is unresolved. The germline V gene has CDR1 SGHTA and CDR2 FQGNSA. Trimming cost V 1 base and J 1 base, with 10 bases left between them. The CDR3 runs to 15 residues. CDR3 sequence reads: CASSLVRQRNTEAFF. The CDR3 DNA follows: TGTGCCAGCAGCTTAGTGAGGCAGCGGAACACTGAAGCTTTCTTT.

This chain links TRBV14 with TRBJ2-1; TRBD1 agrees at 7 bases. The trim removed 2 bases at V and 6 bases at J, leaving 4 bases unmatched. From germline, CDR1 is SGHDN and CDR2 FVKESK. This CDR3 has 14 amino acids. The CDR3 loop reads CASSQYGTVNEQFF. Written as DNA, the CDR3 is TGTGCCAGCAGCCAATACGGGACAGTCAATGAGCAGTTCTTC.